The rows below give T cell receptor beta chains drawn from one sample of a study of OX40 agonist ivuxolimab in advanced cancers. The assay was immunoSEQ multiplex PCR, and TCRdb's table has in-frame clones only and misses some. The profile shows around 38,000 clones, roughly 82% of them singletons. This sample comprised CD4+ or CD8+ T cells sorted from blood, obtained in a trial of the OX40 agonist ivuxolimab. The receptors come from an adult with an advanced solid tumor such as melanoma, head and neck, liver or kidney cancer. The CDR3 runs from the conserved cysteine through the conserved F or W. A D gene is named only where the DNA matches it firmly. Clone size is stated in some rows and not others, as once, few, many or a class when expanded.

v_gene	d_gene	abundance	j_gene	CDR3nt	CDR3aa
TRBV5-5	.	.	TRBJ2-2	TGTGCCAGCAGCTTGGGGCAGGGCCCCGGGGAGCTGTTTTTT	CASSLGQGPGELFF
TRBV30	TRBD1	.	TRBJ1-2	TGTGCCTGGAGTGAGCCTTGGGACAGTGATGGCTACACCTTC	CAWSEPWDSDGYTF
TRBV5-8	.	.	TRBJ1-5	TGTGCCAGCAGCACGATCCGGGCCCTACCTTATAGCAATCAGCCCCAGCATTTT	CASSTIRALPYSNQPQHF
TRBV6-1	.	.	TRBJ1-5	TGTGCCAGCAGTGAAAGTTGGCAGTGGGATCAGCCCCAGCATTTT	CASSESWQWDQPQHF
TRBV12-5	TRBD1	once	TRBJ2-1	TGTGCTAGTGAGACAGGGGAATTCAACAATGAGCAGTTCTTC	CASETGEFNNEQFF
TRBV4-1	TRBD1	.	TRBJ2-7	TGCGCCAGCAGCCAAACCACCCTCCGGGACAGCGGGCAGTACTTC	CASSQTTLRDSGQYF
TRBV7-2	.	.	TRBJ2-3	TGTGCCAGCAGCTTAGTCGTGCATACGCAGTATTTT	CASSLVVHTQYF
TRBV6-1	.	few	TRBJ1-1	TGTGCCAGCAGTGAAGTTGAGGGGTTGGGTGAAGCTTTCTTT	CASSEVEGLGEAFF
TRBV5-1	TRBD2	.	TRBJ2-3	TGCGCCAGCAGCGAACTAGCGGAAAGCACAGATACGCAGTATTTT	CASSELAESTDTQYF
TRBV30	TRBD1	.	TRBJ1-2	TGTGCCTGGACGGGGGACAGGCGAGGTCATGGCTACACCTTC	CAWTGDRRGHGYTF
TRBV5-8	.	.	TRBJ2-7	TGTGCCAGCAGCTTGGAACAGGGTAGCGACGAGCAGTACTTC	CASSLEQGSDEQYF
TRBV19	TRBD1	.	TRBJ1-1	TGTGCCACACGGACAGGGCAGACTGAAGCTTTCTTT	CATRTGQTEAFF
TRBV27	.	.	TRBJ2-1	TGTGCCAGCAGTTTAGGTCTCGGGACGTATGAGCAGTTCTTC	CASSLGLGTYEQFF
TRBV6-1	.	.	TRBJ1-1	TGTGCCAGCAGTGAAATTCGCAGATTAAACACTGAAGCTTTCTTT	CASSEIRRLNTEAFF
TRBV4-1	TRBD2	.	TRBJ2-7	TGCGCCAGCAGCCAAGAAAGGAGCGGGGACGGCTACGAGCAGTACTTC	CASSQERSGDGYEQYF
TRBV10-2	TRBD1	.	TRBJ2-5	TGCGCCAGCAGTGAGTCGACCCTGACAGGGGACCAAGAGACCCAGTACTTC	CASSESTLTGDQETQYF
TRBV5-1	.	.	TRBJ1-5	TGCGCCAGCAGCTTGGGCATGTCGGGGGATCAGCCCCAGCATTTT	CASSLGMSGDQPQHF
TRBV19	TRBD1	.	TRBJ1-5	TGTGCCAGCAGTAATAACAGGGGGCAATGGCCCCAGCATTTT	CASSNNRGQWPQHF
TRBV11-2	.	.	TRBJ1-1	TGTGCCAGCAGCTTAGCGTCAGGGGCATTCGCTGAAGCTTTCTTT	CASSLASGAFAEAFF
TRBV6-5	TRBD2	.	TRBJ2-3	TGTGCCAGTGGGCTACTAGCGGGCACAGATACGCAGTATTTT	CASGLLAGTDTQYF
TRBV25-1	.	.	TRBJ2-3	TGTGCCAGCAGTAAGGTCACAGATACGCAGTATTTT	CASSKVTDTQYF
TRBV7-9	.	.	TRBJ2-5	TGTGCCAGCAGCTTAGCGTATAGCCGGGTACTCCAAGAGACCCAGTACTTC	CASSLAYSRVLQETQYF
TRBV5-4	TRBD1	.	TRBJ1-5	TGTGCCAGCAGCCGGGACAGGGGAAGCAATCAGCCCCAGCATTTT	CASSRDRGSNQPQHF
TRBV7-2	.	.	TRBJ1-1	TGTGCCAGCAGCTCCTGGACGGGCACTGAAGCTTTCTTT	CASSSWTGTEAFF
TRBV20-1	.	.	TRBJ1-1	TGCAGTGCTAGAAGGCGCACTGAAGCTTTCTTT	CSARRRTEAFF
TRBV21-1	.	.	TRBJ2-5	TGTGCCAGCAGCTCCCGAAGGGGGCGGGAGACCCAGTACTTC	CASSSRRGRETQYF
TRBV2	TRBD1	.	TRBJ1-6	TGTGCCAGCAGTGAAGTGGCCGGGACAGGGATCCTCCACTTT	CASSEVAGTGILHF
TRBV7-2	.	.	TRBJ1-1	TGTGCCAGCAGCGTAGACGGGTACACTGAAGCTTTCTTT	CASSVDGYTEAFF
TRBV19	.	.	TRBJ1-1	TGTGCCAGTAGTATCCTCACCGATGCGGGGGCGGACGCGGACACTGAAGCTTTCTTT	CASSILTDAGADADTEAFF
TRBV7-6	.	.	TRBJ2-7	TGTGCCAGCAGCTTCGACCACTCGCCTTTCTACGAGCAGTACTTC	CASSFDHSPFYEQYF
TRBV10-3	TRBD2	.	TRBJ2-1	TGTGCCATCAGTGAGCGGGAGGTCGGCAATGAGCAGTTCTTC	CAISEREVGNEQFF
TRBV7-2	.	.	TRBJ1-6	TGTGCCAGCAGCCGCAAGGGCTCCTATAATTCACCCCTCCACTTT	CASSRKGSYNSPLHF
TRBV6-5	TRBD2	.	TRBJ2-5	TGTGCCAGCAGTCGCGGACTAGGAGGGGAGACCCAGTACTTC	CASSRGLGGETQYF
TRBV2	TRBD2	few	TRBJ2-3	TGTGCCAGCAGTGACTCCCCAGCGGGAGAGGGCACAGATACGCAGTATTTT	CASSDSPAGEGTDTQYF
TRBV7-2	TRBD2	once	TRBJ2-2	TGTGCCAGCAGCCCCCAACTAGCGGCGAACACCGGGGAGCTGTTTTTT	CASSPQLAANTGELFF
TRBV7-7	.	.	TRBJ2-3	TGTGCCAGCAGCTTAACACACTCTAGGACGGATACGCAGTATTTT	CASSLTHSRTDTQYF
TRBV18	.	.	TRBJ1-2	TGTGCCAGCTCACATGGTACAGATAACTATGGCTACACCTTC	CASSHGTDNYGYTF
TRBV19	TRBD1	once	TRBJ1-1	TGTGCCAGTAGGGATCCGGGACAGATGAACACTGAAGCTTTCTTT	CASRDPGQMNTEAFF
TRBV2	TRBD1	.	TRBJ2-7	TGTGCCAGCAGTCCGAGTTCCGGGACAGGGAACGAGCAGTACTTC	CASSPSSGTGNEQYF
TRBV6-1	.	.	TRBJ1-5	TGTGCCAGCAGTCTCAGACAGAACAATCAGCCCCAGCATTTT	CASSLRQNNQPQHF
TRBV15	.	.	TRBJ2-5	TGTGCCACCAGCAGAGATCGTGGGATGGTGGAGACCCAGTACTTC	CATSRDRGMVETQYF
TRBV19	.	.	TRBJ2-6	TGTGCCAGTAGTATCAATGGCTATCAGCTTGGGGCCAACGTCCTGACTTTC	CASSINGYQLGANVLTF
TRBV9	.	.	TRBJ1-4	TGTGCCAGCAGCGAGACAGCCTTCGCAACTAATGAAAAACTGTTTTTT	CASSETAFATNEKLFF